These 24 T cell receptor beta chains originate from one sample sequenced in a study of blood T cell repertoires in COVID-19. Clones were read by immunoSEQ multiplex PCR, and TCRdb kept only the in-frame ones, dropping some. The repertoire includes 75,000 to 95,000 clones, 85% to 90% of them detected once, and 4.6% sits in the top ten. Sample: peripheral blood. Receptors originate from a man aged 50 to 59 with active COVID-19.

CDR3 protein: CASSSRTDSYGYTF. The CDR3 region has the DNA TGCGCCAGCAGCTCCAGGACAGATTCCTATGGCTACACCTTC. The genes are TRBV5-1 and TRBJ1-2; tentatively, D is TRBD1 (6 bases). The germline V gene has CDR1 SGHRS and CDR2 YFSETQ. This CDR3 is 14 amino acids long. V lost 3 bases to trimming and J lost 4 bases, with 13 bases between them.

J is TRBJ1-6 and V is TRBV28, with 8 bases fitting TRBD1. Germline CDR1 is MDHEN and CDR2 is SYDVKM. V trimming: 3 bases; J trimming: 10 bases; junction bases outside the gene matches: 8. CDR3 size: 15 residues. CDR3 protein: CASSFYRGFVSPLHF. The CDR3 DNA sequence: TGTGCCAGCAGTTTTTACAGGGGGTTCGTGTCACCCCTCCACTTT.

DNA of the CDR3: TGTGCCACCGGGATGGGACAGAATAATTCACCCCTCCACTTT. This codes for CATGMGQNNSPLHF. The chain has TRBV10-3 and TRBJ1-6, with 7 bases fitting TRBD1. Germline V lookup: CDR1 ENHRY, CDR2 SYGVKD. CDR3 length: 14 residues. J was trimmed by 5 bases and V by 10 bases; bases with no gene match: 8.

The chain is built from TRBV28 and TRBJ1-3; weak D call: TRBD1 (5 bases). Germline CDR1 is MDHEN and CDR2 is SYDVKM. V shed 8 bases and J shed 0 bases, with 23 bases lying between them. The CDR3 runs 18 residues. The CDR3 region is CASAMGGVPGSSGNTIYF. In DNA form, the CDR3 reads TGTGCCAGCGCTATGGGAGGGGTTCCAGGAAGCTCTGGAAACACCATATATTTT. Full variable domain (remainder filled in from reference TRBV28 and TRBJ1-3): DVKVTQSSRYLVKRTGEKVFLECVQDMDHENMFWYRQDPGLGLRLIYFSYDVKMKEKGDIPEGYSVSREKKERFSLILESASTNQTSMYLCASAMGGVPGSSGNTIYFGEGSWLTVV.

The rearrangement links TRBV6-2 or TRBV6-3 to TRBJ2-7, with D perhaps matching TRBD2 (5 bases). V lost 2 bases and J 2 bases, leaving 7 bases between the germline ends. The CDR3 covers 13 residues. Germline values: CDR1 MNHEY, CDR2 SVGEGT. In DNA form, the CDR3 reads TGTGCCAGCAGTTACGACTATACCTACGAGCAGTACTTC. It encodes CASSYDYTYEQYF.

This sequence joins TRBV12-3 or TRBV12-4 and TRBJ1-2; D gene unclear. Trimming cost V 2 bases and J 2 bases, with 6 bases left between them. The CDR3 spans 13 residues. The CDR3 reads CASSLYGNYGYTF. DNA of the CDR3: TGTGCCAGCAGTTTATACGGGAACTATGGCTACACCTTC.

The chain carries TRBV28 and TRBJ1-1; no definite D call. Trimming left V 2 bases short and J 2 bases short, with 12 bases between. Germline CDR1 is MDHEN and CDR2 is SYDVKM. The CDR3 has 15 residues. The DNA of the CDR3 is TGTGCCAGCAGTTTACCGACAAGTCTTAACACTGAAGCTTTCTTT. Translated, it gives CASSLPTSLNTEAFF. Based on the CDR3 plus reference TRBV28 and TRBJ1-1, the full variable domain is DVKVTQSSRYLVKRTGEKVFLECVQDMDHENMFWYRQDPGLGLRLIYFSYDVKMKEKGDIPEGYSVSREKKERFSLILESASTNQTSMYLCASSLPTSLNTEAFFGQGTRLTVV.

This chain uses TRBV11-3 with TRBJ2-7, with D perhaps TRBD1 (5 bases). This CDR3 has 13 amino acids. The V end was cut by 5 bases, the J end by 9 bases, with 17 bases between. Germline V gene data show CDR1 as SGHNT and CDR2 as YENEEA. CDR3 in amino acids: CASSLDNSGSQYF. CDR3 bases: TGTGCCAGCAGCCTGGACAATTCAGGGTCGCAGTACTTC.

CDR3 sequence reads: CASGLAGGSGELFF. CDR3 DNA sequence: TGTGCCAGCGGACTAGCGGGGGGGTCCGGGGAGCTGTTTTTT. The chain combines TRBV9 with TRBJ2-2; 15 bases are shared with TRBD2. The V gene end was trimmed by 7 bases and the J gene end by 6 bases; junction bases not matched to a gene: 1. The CDR3 covers 14 residues. Germline V gene sequence: CDR1 SGDLS, CDR2 YYNGEE.

The V and J genes are TRBV5-4 and TRBJ1-2, with a weak D call TRBD1 (6 bases). The ends were cut back, 0 bases at V and 2 bases at J, with 11 bases in the middle. The length of the CDR3 is 15 residues. In germline, CDR1 is SGHNT, CDR2 YYREEE (reference sequence). The CDR3 bases are TGTGCCAGCAGCTTGGGGACAGTTCTGAACTATGGCTACACCTTC. Translating gives CASSLGTVLNYGYTF.

The V and J genes are TRBV5-4 and TRBJ2-7; TRBD2 matches at 9 bases. Per the germline V gene, CDR1 is SGHNT and CDR2 is YYREEE (reference sequence). Trimming removed 0 bases from V and 2 bases from J; junction bases left unmatched: 0. This CDR3 has 14 amino acids. CDR3 sequence (DNA): TGTGCCAGCAGCTTGGGCGGGAGGGCCTACGAGCAGTACTTC. Protein sequence: CASSLGGRAYEQYF.

This chain connects TRBV28 to TRBJ2-7; 8 bases match TRBD1. The length of the CDR3 is 15 residues. Germline trimming cut 4 bases from V and 5 bases from J; bases unmatched to any gene: 10. Germline V gene data show CDR1 as MDHEN and CDR2 as SYDVKM. CDR3 region: CASSSGWTGTNEQYF. The CDR3 DNA follows: TGTGCCAGCAGTTCGGGATGGACAGGGACGAACGAGCAGTACTTC.

The rearrangement joins TRBV7-8 to TRBJ1-1, with 7 positions matching TRBD1. From germline, CDR1 is SGHVS and CDR2 FQNEAQ. The CDR3 has 13 residues. Losses at the gene ends were 8 bases for V and 3 bases for J; bases not matched to a gene: 6. The CDR3 region is CASEQGFDTEAFF. Here the CDR3 DNA reads TGTGCCAGCGAACAGGGGTTCGACACTGAAGCTTTCTTT.

This chain connects TRBV12-5 to TRBJ1-2; D perhaps matches TRBD1 (5 bases). Germline values: CDR1 LGHNT, CDR2 FRNRAP. The CDR3 consists of 14 residues. V was pared by 1 base and J by 5 bases, with 11 bases between. This CDR3 is CASGLAQVLYGYTF. In DNA form, the CDR3 reads TGTGCTAGTGGTTTGGCACAGGTTCTTTATGGCTACACCTTC. Full variable domain (outside the CDR3, taken from reference TRBV12-5 and TRBJ1-2): DARVTQTPRHKVTEMGQEVTMRCQPILGHNTVFWYRQTMMQGLELLAYFRNRAPLDDSGMPKDRFSAEMPDATLATLKIQPSEPRDSAVYFCASGLAQVLYGYTFGSGTRLTVV.

The V gene is TRBV19, the J gene TRBJ2-6; D possibly corresponds to TRBD2 (7 bases). The V gene lost 3 bases and the J gene lost 2 bases, with 17 bases spanning the gap. From germline, CDR1 is LNHDA and CDR2 SQIVND (reference sequence). The CDR3 has 18 amino acids. CDR3 in DNA: TGTGCCAGTAGTATTAGTCGGGGGGCCATAACTGGGGCCAACGTCCTGACTTTC. Protein product: CASSISRGAITGANVLTF.

The genes are TRBV4-3 and TRBJ2-1; 15 bases match TRBD2. CDR3 length: 20 residues. Germline-derived CDR1 and CDR2 are LGHNA and YSLEER. Trimming cost V 5 bases and J 0 bases; bases outside gene matches: 11. The CDR3 spells CASSKAAGTSGGSSYNEQFF. Written as DNA, the CDR3 is TGCGCCAGCAGCAAAGCTGCCGGGACTAGCGGGGGGAGCTCCTACAATGAGCAGTTCTTC.

This chain links TRBV7-3 with TRBJ2-1; D is unresolved. The CDR3 is 16 residues long. With 0 bases removed from V and 3 bases from J, the gap between germline ends came to 12 bases. The germline gives CDR1 SGHTA, CDR2 FQGTGA. CDR3 in DNA: TGTGCCAGCAGCTTAACCGCGACATTTAGCTACAATGAGCAGTTCTTC. It codes for CASSLTATFSYNEQFF.

The rearrangement joins TRBV15 to TRBJ2-5; TRBD1 is a possible D gene (7 bases). In germline, CDR1 is LNHNV, CDR2 YYDKDF (reference sequence). The V gene lost 0 bases and the J gene lost 5 bases, with 13 bases spanning the gap. This CDR3 spans 15 amino acids. The CDR3 DNA sequence: TGTGCCACCAGCAGAGATGTACCAGGGGGGGAGACCCAGTACTTC. Its translation: CATSRDVPGGETQYF.

The rearrangement uses TRBV5-5 and TRBJ1-3, with TRBD1 as a possible D gene (6 bases). CDR1 and CDR2 from the germline V gene are SGHKS and YYEKEE (reference sequence). The V end lost 4 bases, the J end lost 0 bases, and 20 bases lay between the germline ends. The CDR3 totals 18 residues. In DNA form, the CDR3 reads TGTGCCAGCAGCCCCGAGGGGGACCTATTACACTCTGGAAACACCATATATTTT. Protein product: CASSPEGDLLHSGNTIYF.

The V and J genes are TRBV5-1 and TRBJ2-5; a possible D gene is TRBD1 (6 bases). Trimming shortened V by 3 bases and J by 4 bases, and 13 bases separated the two germline ends. Per germline, CDR1 SGHRS and CDR2 YFSETQ. The CDR3 runs to 14 residues. The chain's CDR3 is CASSWTDPGETQYF. CDR3 DNA: TGCGCCAGCAGCTGGACAGATCCTGGAGAGACCCAGTACTTC.

This sequence joins TRBV19 and TRBJ1-2, with a tentative D call TRBD1 (6 bases). This CDR3 is 14 amino acids long. Germline-derived CDR1 and CDR2 are LNHDA and SQIVND (reference sequence). Trimming took 5 bases from V and 5 from J, leaving 15 bases between them. The CDR3 DNA reads as TGTGCCAGTAGTTCCAGCCGACAGGTATATGGCTACACCTTC. It encodes CASSSSRQVYGYTF.

CDR3 nucleotide sequence: TGTGCCAGCAGTTACGATGTTTCCGGGACAGACTACTATTACACCTTC. Amino acids: CASSYDVSGTDYYYTF. The V and J genes are TRBV6-2 or TRBV6-3 and TRBJ1-2; 7 bases match TRBD1. This CDR3 has 16 amino acids. The germline CDR1 and CDR2 sequences are MNHEY and SVGEGT. V shed 2 bases, J shed 11 bases, and the junction held 17 bases outside the gene matches.

The chain recombines TRBV18 with TRBJ2-7, with 14 bases identical to TRBD2. This CDR3 is 15 amino acids long. Germline CDR1 and CDR2: KGHSH and LQKENI. Germline trimming cut 4 bases from V and 5 bases from J; bases unmatched to any gene: 4. CDR3 region: CASSLGLAGGHEQYF. CDR3 bases: TGTGCCAGCTCACTCGGACTAGCGGGGGGCCACGAGCAGTACTTC. The whole variable domain, filled in from reference TRBV18 and TRBJ2-7, reads NAGVMQNPRHLVRRRGQEARLRCSPMKGHSHVYWYRQLPEEGLKFMVYLQKENIIDESGMPKERFSAEFPKEGPSILRIQQVVRGDSAAYFCASSLGLAGGHEQYFGPGTRLTVT.

The rearrangement uses TRBV6-6 and TRBJ1-5; D remains ambiguous. There are 15 residues in the CDR3. CDR1 MNHNY and CDR2 SVGAGI come from the germline V gene (reference sequence). The V and J ends lost 4 bases and 5 bases respectively, with 15 bases between them. CDR3 protein: CASSLTEARHQPQHF. As DNA, the CDR3 is TGTGCCAGCAGTTTGACTGAGGCTCGACATCAGCCCCAGCATTTT.